Described below is a single T cell receptor (beta chain) sequence and its context. This specimen belongs to a study of blood T cell repertoires in COVID-19. About the study: Samples taken during acute and convalescent COVID-19 were collected in the United States, Italy and Spain. Sources were T cells, B-cell-depleted T cells, or PBMCs; the material itself was cDNA or gDNA.

This CDR3 spans 15 amino acids. CDR1 and CDR2 (germline): LGHNA, YNFKEQ. Trimming took off 1 base at V and 4 bases at J, with 14 bases between the two ends. Under the authors' procedure: Reference gene primer amplification gave estimated nucleated cell counts. Data came from immunoSEQ multiplex PCR; TCRdb stores just in-frame clones and leaves some out. V, J and clone size derive from that table, while D and trimming were established from the DNA sequence. This repertoire shows approximately 70,000 clones, under 95% found once; its top ten account for roughly 8%. Sequences were obtained from peripheral blood. V is TRBV4-2 and J is TRBJ2-7, with D hard to call. This receptor was obtained from a human donor in a cohort sampled during active COVID-19. As DNA, the CDR3 is TGTGCCAGCAGCCAAGTACTCGGGTTAAGGTACGAGCAGTACTTC. It codes for CASSQVLGLRYEQYF.